This T cell receptor beta chain emerged from a study of blood T cell repertoires in COVID-19. Looked up from germline, CDR1 is SGHTA and CDR2 is FQGTGA. The CDR3 spans 15 residues. V gave up 5 bases and J gave up 2 bases; unmatched junction bases: 6. Clones were read by immunoSEQ multiplex PCR, and TCRdb kept only the in-frame ones, dropping some. The profile shows 180,000 or so clones, roughly nine tenths of them singletons. The clonotype comes from a man between 18 and 29 years old with acute or convalescent COVID-19. This chain joins TRBV7-3 and TRBJ2-5; TRBD1 matches 9 bases. The source material was peripheral blood. The CDR3 sequence is CASSPLGTGQETQYF. The DNA for the CDR3 is TGTGCCAGCAGCCCGCTCGGGACAGGGCAAGAGACCCAGTACTTC.